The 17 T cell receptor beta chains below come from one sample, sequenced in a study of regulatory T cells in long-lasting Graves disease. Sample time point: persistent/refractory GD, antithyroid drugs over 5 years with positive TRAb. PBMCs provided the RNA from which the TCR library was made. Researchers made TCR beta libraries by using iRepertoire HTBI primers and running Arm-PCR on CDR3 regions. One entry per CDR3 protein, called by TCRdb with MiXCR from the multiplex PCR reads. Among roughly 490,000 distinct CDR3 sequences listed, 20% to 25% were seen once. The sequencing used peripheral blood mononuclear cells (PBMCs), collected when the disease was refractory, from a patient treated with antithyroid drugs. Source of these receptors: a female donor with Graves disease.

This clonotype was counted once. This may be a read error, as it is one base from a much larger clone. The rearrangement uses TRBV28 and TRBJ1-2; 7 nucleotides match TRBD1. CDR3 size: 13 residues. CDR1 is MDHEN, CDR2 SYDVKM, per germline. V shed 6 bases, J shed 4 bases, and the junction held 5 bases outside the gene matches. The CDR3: CASSSGQLYGYTF. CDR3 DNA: TGTGCCAGCAGCTCGGGACAGCTCTATGGCTACACCTTC.

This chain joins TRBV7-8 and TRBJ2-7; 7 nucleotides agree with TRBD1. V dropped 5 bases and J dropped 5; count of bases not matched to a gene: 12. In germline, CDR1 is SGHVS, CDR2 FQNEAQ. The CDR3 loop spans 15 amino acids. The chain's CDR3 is CASSSRKGAWNEQYF. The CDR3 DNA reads TGTGCCAGCAGCAGCAGAAAGGGGGCTTGGAACGAGCAGTACTTC.

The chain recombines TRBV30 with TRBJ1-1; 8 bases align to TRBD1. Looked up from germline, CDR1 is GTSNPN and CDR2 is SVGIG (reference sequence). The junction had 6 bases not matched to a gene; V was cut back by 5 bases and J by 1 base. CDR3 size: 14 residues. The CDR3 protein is CAWGDRRPNTEAFF. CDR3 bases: TGTGCCTGGGGGGACAGGAGACCGAACACTGAAGCTTTCTTT.

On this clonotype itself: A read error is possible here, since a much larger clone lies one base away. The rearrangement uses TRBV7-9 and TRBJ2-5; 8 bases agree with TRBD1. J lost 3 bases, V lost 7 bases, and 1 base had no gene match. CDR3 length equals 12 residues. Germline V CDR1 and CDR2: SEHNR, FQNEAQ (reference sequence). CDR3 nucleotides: TGTGCCAGCAACAGGGGGGAAGAGACCCAGTACTTC. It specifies CASNRGEETQYF.

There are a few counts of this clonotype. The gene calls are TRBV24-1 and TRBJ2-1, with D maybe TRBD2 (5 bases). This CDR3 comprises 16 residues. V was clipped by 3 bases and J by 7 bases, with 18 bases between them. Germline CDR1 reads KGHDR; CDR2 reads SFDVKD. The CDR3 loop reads CATSDPGKVLGNEQFF. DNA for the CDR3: TGTGCCACCAGTGATCCCGGGAAGGTCCTTGGGAATGAGCAGTTCTTC.

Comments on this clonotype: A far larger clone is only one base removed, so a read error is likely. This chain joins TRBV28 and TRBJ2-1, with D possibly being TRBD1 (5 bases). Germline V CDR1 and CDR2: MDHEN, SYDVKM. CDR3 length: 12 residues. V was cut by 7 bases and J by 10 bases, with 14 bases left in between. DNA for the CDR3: TGTGCCAGCATGCCTGACAGCTACGAGCAGTTCTTC. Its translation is CASMPDSYEQFF.

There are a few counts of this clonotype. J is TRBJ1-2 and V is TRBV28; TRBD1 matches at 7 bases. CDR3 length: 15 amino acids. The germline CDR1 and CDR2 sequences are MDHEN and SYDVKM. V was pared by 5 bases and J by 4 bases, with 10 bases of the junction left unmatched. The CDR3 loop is CASSPTGAFFYGYTF. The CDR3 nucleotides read TGTGCCAGCAGTCCCACAGGGGCGTTTTTCTATGGCTACACCTTC.

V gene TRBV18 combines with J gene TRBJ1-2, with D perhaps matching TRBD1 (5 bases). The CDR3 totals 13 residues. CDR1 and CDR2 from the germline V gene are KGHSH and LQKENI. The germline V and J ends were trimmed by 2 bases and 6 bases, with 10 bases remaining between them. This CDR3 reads CASSPGSGDGYTF. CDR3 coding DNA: TGTGCCAGCTCACCAGGTTCGGGGGATGGCTACACCTTC.

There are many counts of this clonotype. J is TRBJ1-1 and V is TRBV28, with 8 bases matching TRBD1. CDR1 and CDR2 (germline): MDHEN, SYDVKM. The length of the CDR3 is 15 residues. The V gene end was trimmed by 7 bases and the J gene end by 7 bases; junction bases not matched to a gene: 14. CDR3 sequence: CASTEGAGGAGEAFF. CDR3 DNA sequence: TGTGCCAGCACCGAGGGTGCAGGGGGCGCCGGTGAAGCTTTCTTT.

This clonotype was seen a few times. The CDR3 sequence is CASSGAGGGNQPQHF. The CDR3 region has the DNA TGTGCCAGCAGTGGTGCAGGGGGGGGCAATCAGCCCCAGCATTTT. This chain links TRBV6-1 with TRBJ1-5; 7 bases fit TRBD1. Germline V gene lookup returns CDR1 MNHNS and CDR2 SASEGT. The CDR3 runs to 15 residues. J was trimmed by 2 bases and V by 4 bases; bases with no gene match: 5.

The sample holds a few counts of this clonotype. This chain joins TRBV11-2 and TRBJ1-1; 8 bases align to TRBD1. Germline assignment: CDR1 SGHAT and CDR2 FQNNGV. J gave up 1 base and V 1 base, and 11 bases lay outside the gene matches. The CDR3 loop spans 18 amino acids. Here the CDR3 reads CASSLAPAGGMGNTEAFF. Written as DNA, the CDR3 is TGTGCCAGCAGCTTAGCCCCGGCAGGGGGCATGGGGAACACTGAAGCTTTCTTT.

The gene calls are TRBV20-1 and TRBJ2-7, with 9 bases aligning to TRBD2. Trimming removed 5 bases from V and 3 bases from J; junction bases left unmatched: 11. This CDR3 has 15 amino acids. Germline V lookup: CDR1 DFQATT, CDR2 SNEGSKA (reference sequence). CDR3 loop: CSASVQLAGFYEQYF. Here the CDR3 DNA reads TGCAGTGCTTCAGTCCAACTAGCGGGTTTCTACGAGCAGTACTTC.

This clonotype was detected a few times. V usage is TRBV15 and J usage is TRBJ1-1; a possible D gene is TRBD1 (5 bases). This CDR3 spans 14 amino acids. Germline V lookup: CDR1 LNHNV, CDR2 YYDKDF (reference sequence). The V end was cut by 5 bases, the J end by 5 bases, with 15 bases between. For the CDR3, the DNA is TGTGCCACCAGCGGAGGGGCCTCTGGAACTGAAGCTTTCTTT. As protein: CATSGGASGTEAFF.

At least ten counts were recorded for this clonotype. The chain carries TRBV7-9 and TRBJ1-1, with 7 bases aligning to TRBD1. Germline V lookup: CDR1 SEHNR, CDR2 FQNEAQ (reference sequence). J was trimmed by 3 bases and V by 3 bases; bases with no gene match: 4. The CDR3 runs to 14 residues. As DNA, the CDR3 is TGTGCCAGCAGCTTTAACAGGGGCGACACTGAAGCTTTCTTT. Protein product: CASSFNRGDTEAFF.

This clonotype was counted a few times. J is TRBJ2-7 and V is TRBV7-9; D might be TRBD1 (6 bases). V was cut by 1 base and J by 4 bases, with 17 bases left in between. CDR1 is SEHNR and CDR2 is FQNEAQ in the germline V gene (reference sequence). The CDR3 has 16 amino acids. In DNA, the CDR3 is TGTGCCAGCAGCTTAGTCCGCGCAGGGGCTTGGTACGAGCAGTACTTC. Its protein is CASSLVRAGAWYEQYF.

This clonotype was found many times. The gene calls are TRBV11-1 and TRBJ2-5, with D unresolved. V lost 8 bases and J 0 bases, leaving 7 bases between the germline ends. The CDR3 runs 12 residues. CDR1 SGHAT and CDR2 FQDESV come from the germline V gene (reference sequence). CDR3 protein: CASGRHQETQYF. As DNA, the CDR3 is TGTGCCAGCGGTCGGCACCAAGAGACCCAGTACTTC.

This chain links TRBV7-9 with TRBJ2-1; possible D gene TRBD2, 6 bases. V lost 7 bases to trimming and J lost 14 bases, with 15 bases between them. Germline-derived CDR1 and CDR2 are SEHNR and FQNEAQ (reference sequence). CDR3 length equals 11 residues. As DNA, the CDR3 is TGTGCCAGCACCAACCCGGGGGAGAAGTTCTTC. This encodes CASTNPGEKFF.